The T cell receptor (beta chain) described here comes from a study of stem cell transplantation in POMP-related autoinflammatory disease. The study, taken as a whole, reports: Unique TRB V-J gene pairings were limited in number in patients with PRAID. PRAID patients trended toward lower TRB diversity and higher clonality in all analyzed T-cell subsets.

Worth noting for this clone: Its antigen is unidentified.

Method: immunoSEQ multiplex PCR; TCRdb's copy keeps in-frame clones and lacks some. The sample yields 11,000 or so clones, around 90% seen once. This TCR derives from a human donor with POMP-related autoinflammation and immune dysregulation (PRAID). Sample: CD8+ T cells from PBMCs, taken before stem cell transplantation.

CDR3 amino acids: CAWSRTGGNTEAFF. The CDR3 DNA sequence: TGTGCCTGGAGTCGGACAGGAGGGAACACTGAAGCTTTCTTT. This chain joins TRBV30 and TRBJ1-1; TRBD1 agrees at 7 bases. CDR1 is GTSNPN, CDR2 SVGIG, per germline (reference sequence). The length of the CDR3 is 14 residues. Trimming at V came to 2 bases and at J to 1 base, leaving 4 bases not matched to a gene.